This entry lists 26 T cell receptor beta chains sequenced from one sample in a study of T cells in Graves' hyperthyroidism and ophthalmopathy. RNA transcripts served as the template for amplifying TCR beta CDR3 regions. An initial round of RT-PCR targeting the TCR CDR3 relied on the HTBI primer set. TCRdb re-derived calls from the multiplex PCR reads in MiXCR, one entry per CDR3 protein. Among fewer than 500,000 distinct CDR3 sequences listed, about 14% were seen once. What was sequenced was blood. Receptors originate from a woman aged 30 to 39 with Graves' ophthalmopathy.

This clonotype was recorded many times. V and J are TRBV28 and TRBJ2-7, with 9 nucleotides matching TRBD1. With 3 bases clipped from V and 7 bases from J, the junction kept 13 bases outside the gene matches. This CDR3 comprises 16 residues. Germline assignment: CDR1 MDHEN and CDR2 SYDVKM. The CDR3 here is CASSLWGQGRGGEQYF. The CDR3 DNA sequence: TGTGCCAGCAGTTTGTGGGGACAGGGAAGAGGAGGAGAGCAGTACTTC.

This clonotype was detected many times. The chain joins TRBV5-8 to TRBJ2-2, with D possibly being TRBD1 (5 bases). This CDR3 is built from 15 residues. V was shortened by 2 bases and J by 1 base, with 9 bases between the two germline ends. CDR1 is SGHTS and CDR2 is YDEGEE in the germline V gene. The CDR3 region is CASSLEDRNTGELFF. CDR3 nucleotides: TGTGCCAGCAGCTTAGAAGACAGGAACACCGGGGAGCTGTTTTTT.

This clonotype has at least ten counts. This chain connects TRBV14 to TRBJ2-3, with D perhaps TRBD1 (6 bases). Per the germline V gene, CDR1 is SGHDN and CDR2 is FVKESK. Trimming pared 4 bases from V and 11 bases from J, leaving 10 bases between. The length of the CDR3 is 11 residues. CDR3 region: CASSPGVKQYF. In DNA, the CDR3 is TGTGCCAGCAGCCCAGGGGTTAAGCAGTATTTT.

In this sample, this clonotype turned up many times. The chain carries TRBV20-1 and TRBJ2-5, with D tentatively TRBD1 or TRBD2 (5 bases each). CDR1 DFQATT and CDR2 SNEGSKA come from the germline V gene (reference sequence). Trimming removed 1 base at V and 4 bases at J, with 19 bases between. The CDR3 extends over 16 amino acids. The DNA of the CDR3 is TGCAGTGCTAGAGGGGGACGGAATGGAGTCTTAGAGACCCAGTACTTC. The encoded protein is CSARGGRNGVLETQYF.

Many counts were recorded for this clonotype. The DNA of the CDR3 is TGTGCCAGCAGTTTTGGGGGGGGGTTCACAGATACGCAGTATTTT. This gives the protein CASSFGGGFTDTQYF. The rearrangement joins TRBV12-3 or TRBV12-4 to TRBJ2-3, with TRBD2 matching 7 bases. V lost 3 bases to trimming and J lost 2 bases; unmatched junction nucleotides: 5. The CDR3 contains 15 residues.

The V and J genes are TRBV20-1 and TRBJ1-2; 9 bases align to TRBD1. Germline V gene sequence: CDR1 DFQATT, CDR2 SNEGSKA (reference sequence). The CDR3 loop spans 13 amino acids. The V gene end was trimmed by 6 bases and the J gene end by 5 bases; junction bases not matched to a gene: 7. The CDR3: CSAQQGQGYGYTF. Written as DNA, the CDR3 is TGCAGTGCCCAACAGGGACAGGGATATGGCTACACCTTC.

In its sample, this clonotype was seen many times. The chain uses TRBV30 and TRBJ2-7; no reliable D call. The CDR3 loop spans 12 amino acids. The V and J ends lost 3 bases and 4 bases respectively, with 10 bases between them. Germline V gene sequence: CDR1 GTSNPN, CDR2 SVGIG (reference sequence). CDR3 nucleotide sequence: TGTGCCTGGAGCGGGCTTCAGTACGAGCAGTACTTC. It is translated as CAWSGLQYEQYF. The full variable domain, with the rest looked up from reference TRBV30 and TRBJ2-7, is SQTIHQWPATLVQPVGSPLSLECTVEGTSNPNLYWYRQAAGRGLQLLFYSVGIGQISSEVPQNLSASRPQDRQFILSSKKLLLSDSGFYLCAWSGLQYEQYFGPGTRLTVT.

A note on this clonotype: A much bigger clone sits one base away, suggesting this may be a read error. V and J are TRBV5-1 and TRBJ1-1; D gene ambiguous. The germline V gene has CDR1 SGHRS and CDR2 YFSETQ. The CDR3 loop spans 14 amino acids. CDR3 bases: TGCGCCAGCAGCACGAGAACTGTGAACACTGAAGCTCTCTTT. Amino acids: CASSTRTVNTEALF.

A remark on this clonotype: A read error is possible here, since a much larger clone lies one base away. The J gene is TRBJ2-7, the V gene TRBV7-9, with 11 nucleotides matching TRBD1. The CDR3 extends over 14 amino acids. The germline gives CDR1 SEHNR, CDR2 FQNEAQ (reference sequence). After removal of 7 bases from V and 2 bases from J, the junction contained 4 bases not matched to a gene. The CDR3 sequence is CASTPGQGAYEQYF. The CDR3 DNA is TGTGCCAGCACCCCGGGACAGGGGGCCTACGAGCAGTACTTC.

This clonotype has just a few counts. DNA for the CDR3: TGTGCCAGCAGTGAAATTGAAGCAGCTGAAAAACTGTTTTTT. Translated, it gives CASSEIEAAEKLFF. This chain connects TRBV6-1 to TRBJ1-4; no clear D gene. Germline CDR1 and CDR2: MNHNS and SASEGT. CDR3 length: 14 amino acids. V lost 2 bases to trimming and J lost 7 bases, with 11 bases between them.

This clonotype was seen a handful of times. The chain joins TRBV4-1 to TRBJ2-3, with a tentative D call TRBD2 (5 bases). The CDR3 covers 16 residues. Germline CDR1 reads MGHRA; CDR2 reads YSYEKL. Trimming shortened V by 5 bases and J by 1 base, and 16 bases separated the two germline ends. CDR3 coding DNA: TGCGCCAGCAGCTCTTTTGAGGGTACGCGCACAGATACGCAGTATTTT. Translating it yields CASSSFEGTRTDTQYF.

Ten or more counts support this clonotype. This CDR3 is CASSMGTPSNEQFF. The CDR3 region has the DNA TGTGCCAGCAGCATGGGGACTCCCTCCAATGAGCAGTTCTTC. The J gene is TRBJ2-1, the V gene TRBV5-5; a weak D match, TRBD2 (6 bases). The V gene's germline CDR1 is SGHKS and CDR2 YYEKEE (reference sequence). The V end lost 4 bases, the J end lost 6 bases, and 14 bases lay between the germline ends. The CDR3 consists of 14 residues.

In its sample, this clonotype was seen many times. This chain links TRBV2 with TRBJ2-5; 10 bases are shared with TRBD1. Germline V gives CDR1 SNHLY, CDR2 FYNNEI. J gave up 5 bases and V 6 bases, and 6 bases lay outside the gene matches. CDR3 size: 14 residues. The CDR3 spells CASRKGTGAETQYF. The CDR3 DNA reads TGTGCCAGCAGGAAAGGGACAGGGGCCGAGACCCAGTACTTC. Supplemented by reference TRBV2 and TRBJ2-5, the full variable domain reads EPEVTQTPSHQVTQMGQEVILRCVPISNHLYFYWYRQILGQKVEFLVSFYNNEISEKSEIFDDQFSVERPDGSNFTLKIRSTKLEDSAMYFCASRKGTGAETQYFGPGTRLLVL.

This clonotype was observed at least ten times. V is TRBV2 and J is TRBJ1-2; D is ambiguous. This CDR3 spans 12 amino acids. V shed 0 bases and J shed 8 bases, with 7 bases lying between them. Germline V gives CDR1 SNHLY, CDR2 FYNNEI. CDR3 bases: TGTGCCAGCAGTGAAGCGCTCGGGGGCTACACCTTC. It translates to CASSEALGGYTF. The full variable domain, rest sourced from reference TRBV2 and TRBJ1-2, is EPEVTQTPSHQVTQMGQEVILRCVPISNHLYFYWYRQILGQKVEFLVSFYNNEISEKSEIFDDQFSVERPDGSNFTLKIRSTKLEDSAMYFCASSEALGGYTFGSGTRLTVV.

This clonotype was counted at least ten times. J is TRBJ1-5 and V is TRBV20-1; 9 bases align to TRBD1. Germline CDR1 DFQATT, CDR2 SNEGSKA (reference sequence). CDR3 size: 17 residues. J was trimmed by 1 base and V by 5 bases; bases with no gene match: 12. CDR3 DNA sequence: TGCAGTGCTCGTACAGGGGGCGGAATTTCGAGCAATCAGCCCCAGCATTTT. Protein sequence: CSARTGGGISSNQPQHF.

This clonotype was counted at least ten times. This chain connects TRBV2 to TRBJ2-3; D not resolved. V dropped 1 base and J dropped 2 bases, with 10 bases sitting between them. Looked up from germline, CDR1 is SNHLY and CDR2 is FYNNEI. The CDR3 loop spans 15 amino acids. CDR3 nucleotide sequence: TGTGCCAGCAGTGAAGGGCCAACAGTCACAGATACGCAGTATTTT. It translates to CASSEGPTVTDTQYF.

The genes are TRBV3-1 and TRBJ2-1; TRBD2 is a possible D gene (5 bases). Deletions cut 7 bases from V and 3 bases from J, with 19 bases between. The germline V gene has CDR1 LGHDT and CDR2 YNNKEL (reference sequence). This CDR3 comprises 16 residues. Here the CDR3 DNA reads TGTGCCAGCATTAAGAGTTGGGAGCGGTACTACAATGAGCAGTTCTTC. Its translation is CASIKSWERYYNEQFF.

As for this clonotype: The conserved phenylalanine or tryptophan normally closing the CDR3 is absent here, so this likely arose from a read error. This sequence joins TRBV24-1 and TRBJ2-1, with 13 bases that match TRBD2. V was pared by 4 bases and J by 0 bases, with 5 bases of the junction left unmatched. CDR1 and CDR2 from the germline V gene are KGHDR and SFDVKD. CDR3 length: 18 amino acids. This CDR3 is CATSDPGLAGRSYNEQFL. In nucleotides, the CDR3 is TGTGCCACCAGTGACCCGGGACTAGCGGGGCGCTCCTACAATGAGCAGTTCCTC.

Many counts were recorded for this clonotype. This rearrangement joins TRBV12-3 or TRBV12-4 to TRBJ2-3, with D hard to call. This CDR3 is built from 13 residues. V shed 1 base and J shed 2 bases, with 4 bases lying between them. The CDR3 here is CASSLVPTDTQYF. CDR3 sequence (DNA): TGTGCCAGCAGTTTAGTGCCCACAGATACGCAGTATTTT.

The chain joins TRBV18 to TRBJ2-5; 7 bases are a match to TRBD2. This CDR3 is built from 12 residues. The trim removed 3 bases at V and 7 bases at J, leaving 2 bases unmatched. Germline V gene data show CDR1 as KGHSH and CDR2 as LQKENI. Here the CDR3 reads CASSPLAGTQYF. CDR3 nucleotide sequence: TGTGCCAGCTCACCTTTAGCGGGGACCCAGTACTTC.

Ten or more counts support this clonotype. The chain joins TRBV20-1 to TRBJ2-7; D is undetermined. The CDR3 length is 14 residues. CDR1 and CDR2 (germline): DFQATT, SNEGSKA (reference sequence). Trimming left V 4 bases short and J 4 bases short, with 17 bases between. CDR3 sequence: CSANSEVGYYEQYF. In nucleotides, the CDR3 is TGCAGTGCTAACTCCGAAGTGGGGTATTACGAGCAGTACTTC.

This clonotype was seen repeatedly, ten times or more. The chain uses TRBV29-1 and TRBJ1-1, with D perhaps matching TRBD1 (5 bases). Germline CDR1 and CDR2: SQVTM and ANQGSEA. The CDR3 consists of 15 residues. Trimming removed 0 bases from V and 10 bases from J, with 21 bases in between. In DNA form, the CDR3 reads TGCAGCGTTGAAGATCCCAGGGATGCGCGCCGCGGAGCTTTCTTT. Translation gives CSVEDPRDARRGAFF.

This clonotype was recorded at least ten times. The chain uses TRBV20-1 and TRBJ1-3; 10 bases fit TRBD1. Germline trimming cut 4 bases from V and 6 bases from J; bases unmatched to any gene: 3. Germline CDR1 and CDR2: DFQATT and SNEGSKA (reference sequence). The CDR3 totals 13 residues. CDR3 nucleotides: TGCAGTGCTACTGGACAGGGGGTAAACACCATATATTTT. The encoded protein is CSATGQGVNTIYF.

For this clonotype: A read error may explain this, as a much larger clone is one base away. J is TRBJ2-1 and V is TRBV5-1, with TRBD2 matching 9 bases. CDR3 length: 14 residues. Germline CDR1 is SGHRS and CDR2 is YFSETQ. CDR3 in amino acids: CASYSGGYYNDQFF. The CDR3, as DNA: TGCGCCAGCTATAGCGGGGGCTACTACAATGATCAGTTCTTC.

This clonotype was counted once. An end of the junction does not agree with germline; a read error may underlie this. The chain links TRBV2 to TRBJ1-1; D is possibly TRBD1 (5 bases). This CDR3 is built from 14 residues. Germline-derived CDR1 and CDR2 are SNHLY and FYNNEI. CDR3 bases: TGTGCCAGCAGTTCCGAAGTTACGGACACTGAATCTTTCTTT. Translated, it gives CASSSEVTDTESFF. Using reference TRBV2 and TRBJ1-1 for the parts outside the CDR3, the full variable domain is EPEVTQTPSHQVTQMGQEVILRCVPISNHLYFYWYRQILGQKVEFLVSFYNNEISEKSEIFDDQFSVERPDGSNFTLKIRSTKLEDSAMYFCASSSEVTDTESFFGQGTRLTVV.

This clonotype appeared many times. The rearrangement uses TRBV6-1 and TRBJ2-1; TRBD2 agrees at 11 bases. The germline V gene encodes CDR1 MNHNS and CDR2 SASEGT. This CDR3 has 16 residues. The V segment lost 7 bases and the J segment 9 bases; nucleotides outside the gene matches: 14. CDR3 protein: CASNPIAGGPFPEQFF. The CDR3 DNA reads TGTGCCAGCAATCCGATAGCGGGGGGGCCTTTCCCTGAGCAGTTCTTC.